This T cell receptor (beta chain) originates from a study of radiation and T cells in renal cell carcinoma (dated by TCRdb to 2018 to 2021). The study in broad terms: TCR beta sequencing covered 50 to 55 samples in total, comprising 25 or so tumors and approximately 27 peripheral blood samples. Across all 50 or so samples, several million unique CDR3 nucleotide sequences encoding roughly 2,800,000 unique CDR3 amino acid sequences were identified. Summary of the overall study and its limitations: Compared with control tumors, irradiated tumors had a greater number of dominant CDR3 motifs, and these motifs made up a bigger portion of the repertoire. TCR clonality was higher in irradiated tumors than in controls, as the top 100 clonotypes made up an average of about 54% of the repertoire in irradiated tumors compared with about 43% in nephrectomy-only tumors. The single-armed trial design could not address effects of radiation dose or scheduling on the TCR repertoire. Because pretreatment tumor biopsies were not available, the study could not determine whether clonotypes were already present within the tumor at baseline. An increase in top tumor clonotypes in blood was observed from baseline to 2 weeks post-radiation, followed by contraction by 4 weeks, which was taken to suggest transient expansion of tumor-resident clones. Intratumoral heterogeneity went uncaptured because the only tumor material available was small regions of around 1 g.

The V and J ends are trimmed by 6 bases and 5 bases, leaving 13 bases between them. The CDR3 covers 13 residues, taking in both the cysteine and the phenylalanine. Just CDR3 DNA is preserved here, 39 bases in frame from base 1. In the germline V gene, CDR1 corresponds to SGHAT and CDR2 to FQNNGV. Comment on this clone: The antigen this receptor binds is unknown. Base quality data are lacking; no much larger clone is found one base away.

Following the manufacturer's recommendations, the immunoSEQ kit was used to generate TCR beta libraries from genomic DNA. To prepare the libraries, a first multiplex PCR with proprietary primers was run, followed by a second PCR that added unique barcodes, and a bead cleanup was done after each round. Each sample batch included a kit-provided positive control reaction and a negative control reaction. The final libraries were assessed on an Agilent 4200 TapeStation D1000 ScreenTape, pooled by volume, and quantified by qPCR. An Illumina NextSeq500 fitted with a MidOutput 150-cycle cartridge performed the sequencing, running 156 Read1 cycles and 15 Index1 cycles with the kit's custom primers. The pooled library was loaded at around 1.1 pM with a roughly 20% PhiX control spike-in. On the authors' methods: Vendor-processed data were analyzed in R, with a clonotype defined as all T cells sharing the same CDR3 nucleotide sequence. For clone abundance analyses, frequencies were normalized to the 10,000 most abundant clones in each sample. Public T cell clones, averaging fewer than five per sample, were removed before analysis. ImmunoMap was used for dominant motif analysis with the PAM10 matrix, a gap penalty of 30, and a homology threshold of 0.3, and any motif reaching a cumulative frequency of at least 0.01 was considered dominant. Tumor-enriched and baseline blood-enriched clonotypes were defined by at least a 32-fold difference in abundance between compartments. Tumor-blood repertoire similarity was measured with the Baroni-Urbani and Buser coefficient, and groups were compared using two-tailed Wilcoxon tests in R. TCRdb retrieved this table from immuneACCESS and kept in-frame rearrangements only. Not all clones are present; in checked studies, unresolved V genes account for under half, and no reason is known for the remainder. V and J calls and clone size come straight from that table; D and trimming were deduced from the DNA. The sample table records approximately 17,000 clones; roughly 50% of these occur just once. The top ten clonotypes cover around 40% of the sample.

What the time point label conveys for this sample: tumor resected at nephrectomy. The treatment or condition label here, explained by the study, means: 15 Gy SBRT to primary tumor, nephrectomy 4 weeks later. Samples came from a clinical trial, in which primary renal cell carcinomas received 15 Gy stereotactic body radiation therapy followed by nephrectomy 4 weeks later. Every patient had renal cell carcinoma of clear cell pathology. The tumors were dissociated mechanically, digested with collagenase/hyaluronidase at 37 degrees C, processed in gentleMACS C tubes, and kept in liquid nitrogen. The QIAamp DNA Blood Mini Kit (Qiagen) was used to prepare genomic DNA for TCR sequencing. The analyses included just those samples that passed every quality control check.

The sequence came from a woman aged 55-69 years with renal cell carcinoma. The sequences come from tumor tissue, collected from a patient whose treatment included radiotherapy and nephrectomy. This chain is built from TRBV11-2 and TRBJ1-1; D gene: possibly TRBD1, on 5 matching bases. This receptor carries the CDR3 CASSPMGGTEAFF. The DNA is as follows: TGTGCCAGCAGTCCAATGGGGGGTACTGAAGCTTTCTTT.